Below, 10 T cell receptor beta chains from the same sample are listed, as sequenced in a study of lymphopenia after photon versus proton radiotherapy. Only in-frame clones appear in the TCRdb table, and some are missing; sequencing was by immunoSEQ multiplex PCR. The table includes roughly 150,000 clones, 75% to 90% detected once. The input for sequencing was peripheral blood, taken from a patient treated with photon-based radiotherapy. These receptors were taken from a man over 45 with gastric cancer.

The chain uses TRBV28 and TRBJ2-2; possibly TRBD2 for D (6 bases). The CDR3 consists of 13 residues. Germline assignment: CDR1 MDHEN and CDR2 SYDVKM. Trimming left V 2 bases short and J 5 bases short, with 6 bases between. The CDR3 coding sequence is TGTGCCAGCAGTTTAAGCGGGACCGGGGAGCTGTTTTTT. Translated, it gives CASSLSGTGELFF.

The chain is built from TRBV4-3 and TRBJ2-3; TRBD2 aligns across 15 bases. This CDR3 is built from 18 residues. The germline gives CDR1 LGHNA, CDR2 YSLEER. V lost 2 bases, J lost 6 bases, and 9 bases stayed unmatched. The CDR3 is CASSQKGLAGGFTDTQYF. CDR3 DNA: TGCGCCAGCAGCCAAAAGGGACTAGCGGGAGGCTTCACGGATACGCAGTATTTT.

This chain connects TRBV6-5 to TRBJ2-7; no definite D call. CDR3 length equals 15 residues. Between the trimmed V and J ends, which lost 6 bases and 1 base, there was a span of 16 bases. Germline V gene lookup returns CDR1 MNHEY and CDR2 SVGAGI. The CDR3 DNA reads as TGTGCCAGCAGCTTCGGCGACTGGGATTCCTACGAGCAGTACTTC. Its translation: CASSFGDWDSYEQYF.

The chain combines TRBV6-9 with TRBJ1-2, with 7 bases that match TRBD1. Germline V gives CDR1 MNHGY, CDR2 SVAAGI. The V gene end was trimmed by 2 bases and the J gene end by 3 bases; junction bases not matched to a gene: 9. The CDR3 spans 16 residues. The DNA for the CDR3 is TGTGCCAGCAGTTATCCCGGCCCGGACAGGCACTATGGCTACACCTTC. Translated, it gives CASSYPGPDRHYGYTF.

J is TRBJ2-1 and V is TRBV7-2; D unresolved. V was clipped by 0 bases and J by 0 bases, with 6 bases between them. The CDR3 has 15 residues. CDR1 and CDR2 (germline): SGHTA, FQGNSA. In DNA, the CDR3 is TGTGCCAGCAGCTTAGCTGGGAACTCCTACAATGAGCAGTTCTTC. It yields the protein CASSLAGNSYNEQFF.

This clone was counted between two and nine times. The chain carries TRBV19 and TRBJ2-2; 7 bases match TRBD2. V was pared by 7 bases and J by 5 bases, with 10 bases of the junction left unmatched. The CDR3 is 15 residues long. Germline CDR1 is LNHDA and CDR2 is SQIVND (reference sequence). CDR3 DNA: TGTGCCAGTATGGTTGGCGGGAGCGGTACCGGGGAGCTGTTTTTT. This gives the protein CASMVGGSGTGELFF.

The chain is built from TRBV27 and TRBJ1-2; TRBD1 agrees at 7 bases. The CDR3 is 12 residues long. V lost 5 bases, J lost 5 bases, and 2 bases stayed unmatched. Germline V CDR1 and CDR2: MNHEY, SMNVEV (reference sequence). CDR3 in amino acids: CASSPTGYGYTF. The CDR3 DNA sequence: TGTGCCAGCAGTCCGACAGGGTATGGCTACACCTTC.

V gene TRBV5-5 combines with J gene TRBJ2-7; D unclear. The V end lost 4 bases, the J end lost 0 bases, and 11 bases lay between the germline ends. The CDR3 contains 14 residues. Germline V CDR1 and CDR2: SGHKS, YYEKEE (reference sequence). Here the CDR3 DNA reads TGTGCCAGCAGCCTACTGGCCGGCTCCTACGAGCAGTACTTC. It is translated as CASSLLAGSYEQYF.

The chain uses TRBV7-2 and TRBJ2-3; no clear D gene. This CDR3 comprises 14 residues. Trimming took off 7 bases at V and 3 bases at J, with 14 bases between the two ends. Germline CDR1 and CDR2: SGHTA and FQGNSA. The CDR3 loop reads CASKLRYGTDTQYF. CDR3 nucleotides: TGTGCCAGCAAACTACGATACGGGACAGATACGCAGTATTTT.

CDR3 sequence: CASSPTWAGADTQYF. CDR3 DNA sequence: TGTGCCAGCTCACCAACCTGGGCGGGAGCAGATACGCAGTATTTT. V usage is TRBV18 and J usage is TRBJ2-3; TRBD2 matches at 7 bases. The J segment lost 4 bases and the V segment lost 2 bases, leaving 6 bases of the junction unmatched. The CDR3 runs to 15 residues. Germline V gene data show CDR1 as KGHSH and CDR2 as LQKENI.